The 8 T cell receptor beta chains below were found in one sample sequenced in a study of human T cells and chemical hapten exposure. TCRdb passed the RACE reads through MiXCR, listing each CDR3 protein once. The sample lists about 83,000 distinct CDR3 sequences; roughly 7.6% were seen once. Specified time point: patch test 1, 2 weeks after DPC sensitization. Treatment meaning: therapeutic diphenylcyclopropenone sensitization with weekly scalp DPC. The sample was whole blood, taken in connection with sensitization to the hapten diphenylcyclopropenone (DPC). The receptors derive from a woman younger than 45 with alopecia areata. Some clones in this sample may be carry-over from other donors' samples.

The rearrangement links TRBV3-1 to TRBJ1-6; weak D call: TRBD1 (5 bases). The germline CDR1 and CDR2 sequences are LGHDT and YNNKEL (reference sequence). V was pared by 4 bases and J by 7 bases, with 11 bases between. The CDR3 runs to 14 residues. The CDR3 DNA reads TGTGCCAGCAGCCGCGGGACCAAAAATTCACCCCTCCACTTT. It translates to CASSRGTKNSPLHF.

In its sample, this clonotype was seen a few times. This chain uses TRBV7-9 with TRBJ2-2, with D possibly matching TRBD2 (5 bases). Germline CDR1 and CDR2: SEHNR and FQNEAQ (reference sequence). With 2 bases removed from V and 6 bases from J, the gap between germline ends came to 10 bases. The CDR3 length is 14 residues. In DNA, the CDR3 is TGTGCCAGCAGCTTAATCACCGGGGCCGGGGAGCTGTTTTTT. Residues: CASSLITGAGELFF.

The table lists this clonotype with many counts. The CDR3 region is CASSRVGQNYEQYF. In DNA, the CDR3 is TGTGCCAGCTCACGGGTGGGACAGAACTACGAGCAGTACTTC. The chain uses TRBV18 and TRBJ2-7; TRBD1 agrees at 7 bases. CDR3 length: 14 residues. Germline V gene data show CDR1 as KGHSH and CDR2 as LQKENI. The V and J ends lost 4 bases and 3 bases, in that order; junction bases with no gene match: 6.

This clonotype was observed many times. An end of the junction differs from the germline gene, which may be a read error. V usage is TRBV4-2 and J usage is TRBJ1-5; D is uncertain. Germline V gene lookup returns CDR1 LGHNA and CDR2 YNFKEQ. CDR3 size: 15 residues. The CDR3 DNA sequence: TGTGCCAGCAGCCAAGATCGAGGCAGCAAACAGCCCCAGCATTTT. Protein: CASSQDRGSKQPQHF.

Ten or more counts support this clonotype. The rearrangement joins TRBV27 to TRBJ1-1; D is unclear. Germline V gene data show CDR1 as MNHEY and CDR2 as SMNVEV (reference sequence). The CDR3 length is 15 residues. Trimming removed 2 bases from V and 1 base from J, with 11 bases in between. The CDR3 DNA reads TGTGCCAGCAGTTTACTCCCTAGAGGGAACACTGAAGCTTTCTTT. Its protein is CASSLLPRGNTEAFF.

This clonotype was counted at least ten times. This sequence joins TRBV10-2 and TRBJ2-7; perhaps D is TRBD1 or TRBD2 (5 bases each). The germline CDR1 and CDR2 sequences are WSHSY and SAAADI. Between the trimmed V and J ends, which lost 10 bases and 0 bases, there was a span of 16 bases. The CDR3 spans 14 residues. The CDR3 sequence: CATAPGGSSYEQYF. The CDR3 DNA follows: TGCGCCACCGCCCCTGGGGGTAGCTCCTACGAGCAGTACTTC.

The chain joins TRBV19 to TRBJ1-5; 7 nucleotides agree with TRBD1. Germline CDR1 and CDR2: LNHDA and SQIVND (reference sequence). The CDR3 extends over 14 amino acids. After removal of 5 bases from V and 7 bases from J, the junction contained 8 bases not matched to a gene. CDR3 in DNA: TGTGCCAGTAGTGCCAGGGGGAGCGGCCAGCCCCAGCATTTT. This encodes CASSARGSGQPQHF. Full variable domain (rest looked up from reference TRBV19 and TRBJ1-5): DGGITQSPKYLFRKEGQNVTLSCEQNLNHDAMYWYRQDPGQGLRLIYYSQIVNDFQKGDIAEGYSVSREKKESFPLTVTSAQKNPTAFYLCASSARGSGQPQHFGDGTRLSIL.

Many counts were recorded for this clonotype. The genes are TRBV20-1 and TRBJ2-7; the D gene is possibly TRBD2 (6 bases). Germline lookup yields CDR1 DFQATT and CDR2 SNEGSKA (reference sequence). Trimming took 3 bases from V and 0 from J, leaving 12 bases between them. The CDR3 covers 14 residues. CDR3 DNA sequence: TGCAGTGCTAGTGGGGACGGGAGCTCCTACGAGCAGTACTTC. It encodes CSASGDGSSYEQYF.